This T cell receptor (beta chain) was obtained from a study of blood T cells in healthy people across ages. Background on the study: The capture of about one barcoded beta molecule per two T cells was achieved by template switching.

PCR was performed a second time for roughly 6 to 12 cycles using a sample-barcoded 5' primer and a J-beta primer mix. Each TCR beta cDNA got a 12-nucleotide random molecular identifier. Each of the samples gave a minimum of 2.5 million paired-end reads that contained CDR3. MiXCR was run by TCRdb on the 5' RACE reads, yielding one entry per CDR3 protein. The sample lists about 1.5 million distinct CDR3 sequences, roughly 45% occurring once. Germline V gene sequence: CDR1 MGHRA, CDR2 YSYEKL. The length of the CDR3 is 14 residues. V dropped 3 bases and J dropped 5; count of bases not matched to a gene: 6. Investigators took about 10 milliliters of peripheral blood from every donor.

The clonotype was recovered from a woman aged 18 to 35 in good health. The rearrangement uses TRBV4-1 and TRBJ2-7, with 8 bases lining up with TRBD1. Sequences were obtained from blood. The CDR3 DNA reads as TGCGCCAGCAGCCAGTTACAGGGGGGCCACGAGCAGTACTTC. It yields the protein CASSQLQGGHEQYF.